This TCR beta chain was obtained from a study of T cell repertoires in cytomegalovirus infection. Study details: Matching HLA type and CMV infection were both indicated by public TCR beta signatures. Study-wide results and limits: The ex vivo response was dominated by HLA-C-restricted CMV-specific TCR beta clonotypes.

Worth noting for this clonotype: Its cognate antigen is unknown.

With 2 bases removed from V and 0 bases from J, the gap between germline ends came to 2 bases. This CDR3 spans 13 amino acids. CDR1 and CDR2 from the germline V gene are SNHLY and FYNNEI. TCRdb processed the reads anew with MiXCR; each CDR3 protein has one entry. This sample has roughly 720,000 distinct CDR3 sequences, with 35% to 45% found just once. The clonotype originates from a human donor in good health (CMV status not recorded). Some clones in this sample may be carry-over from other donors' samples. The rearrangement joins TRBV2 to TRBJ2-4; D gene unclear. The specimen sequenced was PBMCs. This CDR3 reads CASSELAKNIQYF. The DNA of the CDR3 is TGTGCCAGCAGTGAACTAGCCAAAAACATTCAGTACTTC. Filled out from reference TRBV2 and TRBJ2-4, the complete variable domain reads EPEVTQTPSHQVTQMGQEVILRCVPISNHLYFYWYRQILGQKVEFLVSFYNNEISEKSEIFDDQFSVERPDGSNFTLKIRSTKLEDSAMYFCASSELAKNIQYFGAGTRLSVL.